The rows below give T cell receptor beta chains drawn from one sample of a study of T cell repertoires in cytomegalovirus infection. Each CDR3 protein gets one entry after TCRdb re-called the reads with MiXCR. Of some 240,000 distinct CDR3 sequences in the sample, 15% to 20% were seen once. The sequenced sample was CD8+ T cells from PBMCs. The receptor source for this set is a human donor in good health (CMV status not recorded). Some clones in this sample may be carry-over from other donors' samples. CDR3s include the opening cysteine and the closing phenylalanine or tryptophan. A D gene is named only where the DNA matches it firmly. Not all rows give a size; the values are once, few, many and, for expanded clones, a class.

j_gene	v_gene	abundance	d_gene	CDR3nt	CDR3aa
TRBJ1-5	TRBV6-5	.	.	TGTGCCAGCAGTTACATCGGTCAGCCCCAGCATTTT	CASSYIGQPQHF
TRBJ2-1	TRBV7-6	few	.	TGTGCCAGCAGCAAGCCGGGGTTCTCCTACAATGAGCAGTTCTTC	CASSKPGFSYNEQFF
TRBJ2-7	TRBV4-3	few	TRBD1	TGCGCCAGCAGCCCAGACCGGGACAGGGGCTACGAGCAGTACTTC	CASSPDRDRGYEQYF
TRBJ2-3	TRBV7-9	many	.	TGTGCCAGCAGCGACACAGGGCTACCCAGCACAGATACGCAGTATTTT	CASSDTGLPSTDTQYF
TRBJ2-3	TRBV6-1	few	.	TGTGCCACCAACGGGAATCCCATCACAGATACGCAGTATTTT	CATNGNPITDTQYF
TRBJ2-2	TRBV11-2	many	.	TGTGCCAGCATCTTAAGAGGGGCGAACACCGGGGAGCTGTTTTTT	CASILRGANTGELFF
TRBJ2-3	TRBV12-3/TRBV12-4	few	.	TGTGCCAGCAGGGGTCCCCCGGGACTCAGCACAGATACGCAGTATTTT	CASRGPPGLSTDTQYF
TRBJ2-7	TRBV6-5	many	.	TGTGCCAGCAGTTACTCGCTCGGATCCTACGAGCAGTACTTC	CASSYSLGSYEQYF
TRBJ2-2	TRBV7-8	many	.	TGTGCCTCCCGGGCAGGGGCAAACACCGGGGAGCTGTTTTTT	CASRAGANTGELFF
TRBJ2-1	TRBV27	few	.	TGTGCCAGCAGTTCCGTGGCGGGCTACAATGAGCAGTTCTTC	CASSSVAGYNEQFF
TRBJ1-2	TRBV6-1	many	.	TGTGCCAGCAGTGGTGAGGAGGATCGCTACTATGGCTACACCTTC	CASSGEEDRYYGYTF